This TCR beta chain is drawn from a study of CD8+CD57+ T cells in acquired aplastic anemia. Across the whole study: Sorted CD4+ and CD8+ cells gave a mean 3.2 ug DNA, range roughly 0.18 to 30 ug.

Investigators profiled TCR beta VDJ and CDR3 from genomic DNA template. MiXCR, run by TCRdb on the reads, gives a single entry per CDR3 protein. Of approximately 300,000 distinct CDR3 sequences in the sample, 50% to 65% were seen once. The authors sequenced patients whose flow cytometry had shown CD8+CD57+ cell expansion. Germline V gene sequence: CDR1 SGHAT, CDR2 FQNNGV. The CDR3 spans 16 residues. Trimming at V came to 3 bases and at J to 0 bases, leaving 3 bases not matched to a gene. This clonotype has a count of ten or more. The chain links TRBV11-2 to TRBJ1-4; 8 bases are a match to TRBD1. Sequencing input: sorted CD4+, CD8+, or CD8+CD57+ T cells (not recorded which) from PBMCs. The TCR was taken from a human donor with aplastic anemia. The CDR3 is CASSFLQGATNEKLFF. The CDR3 DNA sequence: TGTGCCAGCAGCTTCCTACAGGGGGCAACTAATGAAAAACTGTTTTTT.